This TCR beta chain was sequenced during a study of glioma-infiltrating T cells after dendritic cell vaccination. At the level of the study: Autologous tumor lysate-pulsed dendritic cell vaccination was given between about 2003 and 2013.

As to time point: after dendritic cell vaccination, including at tumor progression/relapse. Method: immunoSEQ multiplex PCR; TCRdb's copy keeps in-frame clones and lacks some. The sample contains 70,000 to 95,000 clones, roughly 84% of which appear only once. The CDR3 is 15 amino acids. The V gene end was trimmed by 4 bases and the J gene end by 3 bases; junction bases not matched to a gene: 11. Germline lookup yields CDR1 SQVTM and CDR2 ANQGSEA. The sequencing here drew on blood, taken after dendritic cell vaccination. This TCR derives from a human donor with glioblastoma. The rearrangement links TRBV29-1 to TRBJ2-5; 7 bases are a match to TRBD2. The CDR3 DNA sequence: TGCAGCGTTGGCATCGAGGGAGGGCCGGAAGAGACCCAGTACTTC. It codes for CSVGIEGGPEETQYF.